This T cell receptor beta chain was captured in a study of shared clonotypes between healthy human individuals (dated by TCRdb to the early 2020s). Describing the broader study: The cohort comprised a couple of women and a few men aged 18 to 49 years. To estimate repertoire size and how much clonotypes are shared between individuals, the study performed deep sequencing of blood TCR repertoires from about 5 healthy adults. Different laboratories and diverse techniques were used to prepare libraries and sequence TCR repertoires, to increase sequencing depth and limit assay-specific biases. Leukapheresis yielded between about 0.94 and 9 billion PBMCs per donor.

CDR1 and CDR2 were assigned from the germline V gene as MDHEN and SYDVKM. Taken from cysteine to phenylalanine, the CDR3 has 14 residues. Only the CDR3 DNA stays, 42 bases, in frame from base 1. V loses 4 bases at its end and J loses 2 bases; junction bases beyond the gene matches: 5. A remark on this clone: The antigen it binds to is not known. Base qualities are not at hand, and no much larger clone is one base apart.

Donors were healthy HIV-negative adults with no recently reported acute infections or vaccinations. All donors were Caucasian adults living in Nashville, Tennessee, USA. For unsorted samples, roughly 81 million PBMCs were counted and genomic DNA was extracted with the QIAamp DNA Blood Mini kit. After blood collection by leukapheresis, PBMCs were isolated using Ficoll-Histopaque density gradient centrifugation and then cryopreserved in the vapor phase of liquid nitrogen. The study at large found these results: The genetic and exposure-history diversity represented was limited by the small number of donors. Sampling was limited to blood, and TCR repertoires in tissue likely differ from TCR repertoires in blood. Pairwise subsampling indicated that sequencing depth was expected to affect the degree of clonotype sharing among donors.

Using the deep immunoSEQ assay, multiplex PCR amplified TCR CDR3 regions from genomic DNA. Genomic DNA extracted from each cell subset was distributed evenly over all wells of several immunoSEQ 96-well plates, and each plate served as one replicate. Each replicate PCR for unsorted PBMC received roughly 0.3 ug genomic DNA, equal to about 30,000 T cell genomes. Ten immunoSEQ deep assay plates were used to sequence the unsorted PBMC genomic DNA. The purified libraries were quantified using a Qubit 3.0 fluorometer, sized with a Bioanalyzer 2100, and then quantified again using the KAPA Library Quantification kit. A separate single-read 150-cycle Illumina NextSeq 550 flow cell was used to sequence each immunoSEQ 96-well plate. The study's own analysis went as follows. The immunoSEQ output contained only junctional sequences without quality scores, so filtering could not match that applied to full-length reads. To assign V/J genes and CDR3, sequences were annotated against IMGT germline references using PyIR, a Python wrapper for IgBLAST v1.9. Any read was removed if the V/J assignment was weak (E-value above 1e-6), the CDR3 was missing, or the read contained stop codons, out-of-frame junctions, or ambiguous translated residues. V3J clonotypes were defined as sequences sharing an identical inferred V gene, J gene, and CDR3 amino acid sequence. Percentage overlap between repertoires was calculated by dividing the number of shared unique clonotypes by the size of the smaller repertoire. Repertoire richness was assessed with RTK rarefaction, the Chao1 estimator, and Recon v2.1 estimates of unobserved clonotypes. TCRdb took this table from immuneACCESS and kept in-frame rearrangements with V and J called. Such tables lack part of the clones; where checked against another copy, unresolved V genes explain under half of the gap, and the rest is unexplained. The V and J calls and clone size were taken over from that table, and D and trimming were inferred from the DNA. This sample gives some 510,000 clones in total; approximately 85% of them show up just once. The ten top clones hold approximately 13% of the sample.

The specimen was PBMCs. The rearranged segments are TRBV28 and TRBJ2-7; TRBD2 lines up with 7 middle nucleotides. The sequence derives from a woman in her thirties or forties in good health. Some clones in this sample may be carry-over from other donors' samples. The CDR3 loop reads CASSYPAGAYEQYF. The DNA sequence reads TGTGCCAGCAGTTACCCGGCGGGGGCCTACGAGCAGTACTTC.